This is a list of T cell receptor beta chains from one sample in a study of regulatory T cells in long-lasting Graves disease. MiXCR, run by TCRdb on the multiplex PCR reads, gives a single entry per CDR3 protein. The sample contains about 460,000 distinct CDR3 sequences, around a fifth of which appear only once. The sample consisted of peripheral blood mononuclear cells (PBMCs), taken when the disease was refractory, from a patient treated with antithyroid drugs. Every receptor here comes from a female donor with Graves disease. The CDR3 runs from the conserved cysteine through the conserved F or W. D genes are given only for firm matches. Not every row has a clone size; where given, it reads once, few, many or a size class.

j_call d_call clone_size v_call cdr3_aa cdr3_nt
TRBJ2-7 TRBD2 few TRBV6-2/TRBV6-3 CASSYSTSSGSYEQYF TGTGCCAGCAGTTACTCGACGTCTAGCGGCTCCTACGAGCAGTACTTC
TRBJ2-2 TRBD2 - TRBV20-1 CSARKTSPPTNTGELFF TGCAGTGCTAGGAAGACTAGCCCTCCTACAAACACCGGGGAGCTGTTTTTT
TRBJ2-3 - few TRBV28 CASSFGRGPDTQYF TGTGCCAGCAGTTTCGGGCGGGGGCCAGATACGCAGTATTTT
TRBJ2-2 - - TRBV6-9 CASSYTPRDRGYTGELFF TGTGCCAGCAGTTACACCCCACGCGATAGGGGGTACACCGGGGAGCTGTTTTTT
TRBJ1-5 - - TRBV29-1 CSVAGSNQPQHF TGCAGCGTTGCGGGTAGCAATCAGCCCCAGCATTTT
TRBJ2-7 - - TRBV9 CASSVYETGEGNEQYF TGTGCCAGCAGCGTATACGAGACAGGGGAGGGGAACGAGCAGTACTTC
TRBJ1-1 - - TRBV19 CASNNRENTEAFF TGTGCCAGTAATAACAGGGAGAACACTGAAGCTTTCTTT
TRBJ1-1 - - TRBV6-1 CASSQPQGRAFF TGTGCCAGCAGCCAGCCACAGGGTAGAGCTTTCTTT
TRBJ1-5 - - TRBV19 CASSPTSLTDQPQHF TGTGCCAGTAGCCCCACGTCCTTGACCGATCAGCCCCAGCATTTT
TRBJ2-7 - many TRBV28 CASRLALEQYF TGTGCCAGCAGACTGGCGCTAGAGCAGTACTTC
TRBJ1-5 - many TRBV28 CASSLQRGSNQPQHF TGTGCCAGCAGTTTACAGAGGGGAAGCAATCAGCCCCAGCATTTT
TRBJ2-2 TRBD2 many TRBV2 CASRERETAGELFF TGTGCCAGCAGGGAGCGGGAGACGGCCGGGGAGCTGTTTTTT
TRBJ2-2 TRBD1 - TRBV6-2/TRBV6-3 CASNSRGRGTGELFF TGTGCCAGCAACTCCAGGGGGCGCGGAACCGGGGAGCTGTTTTTT
TRBJ2-3 TRBD1 - TRBV2 CASREGQAITDTQYF TGTGCCAGCAGGGAGGGACAGGCAATCACAGATACGCAGTATTTT
TRBJ1-1 - few TRBV10-3 CATGVHGFPNTEAFF TGTGCCACCGGAGTTCACGGTTTCCCGAACACTGAAGCTTTCTTT
TRBJ2-5 - once TRBV6-1 CASSTSPGVETQYF TGTGCCAGCAGTACCTCCCCCGGGGTTGAGACCCAGTACTTC
TRBJ2-1 TRBD2 few TRBV15 CASSAGGPHNEQFF TGTGCCAGCAGTGCGGGAGGGCCGCATAATGAGCAGTTCTTC
TRBJ1-4 - many TRBV2 CASSEAGTTNEKLFF TGTGCCAGCAGTGAAGCCGGGACAACTAATGAAAAACTGTTTTTT
TRBJ1-5 - many TRBV28 CASSLWGNNQPQHF TGTGCCAGCAGTTTATGGGGGAACAATCAGCCCCAGCATTTT
TRBJ1-2 - many TRBV12-3/TRBV12-4 CASSSRDTGYTF TGTGCCAGCAGTTCTAGGGATACAGGCTACACCTTC
TRBJ1-6 - many TRBV28 CASSLDRGGSGSPLHF TGTGCCAGCAGTTTGGACCGCGGGGGATCCGGTTCACCCCTCCACTTT
TRBJ2-7 - - TRBV7-9 CASSLSGFEYEQYF TGTGCCAGCAGCTTATCGGGGTTTGAGTACGAGCAGTACTTC
TRBJ1-5 TRBD1 - TRBV20-1 CSAPRGGTGMSRNNQPQHF TGCAGTGCTCCCAGGGGCGGGACAGGGATGTCGAGAAACAATCAGCCCCAGCATTTT